In this sample, the clone carrying this T cell receptor beta chain turned up many times. TCRbeta library construction was performed incorporating unique molecular identifiers. TCRdb passed the PCR reads through MiXCR, listing each CDR3 protein once. The profile shows over 550,000 distinct CDR3 sequences, over 9.5% of them singletons. The data originate from a study of T-cell reconstitution after alpha-beta-depleted transplantation in children. The TCR was taken from a human donor who donated a stem cell graft to a child with acute myeloid leukemia. The input for sequencing was PBMCs from the stem cell graft donor, taken from the stem cell graft.

The DNA for the CDR3 is TGCGCCAGCAGCCGTTGGGGAGGGGACACCGGGGAGCTGTTTTTT. Its translation is CASSRWGGDTGELFF. V gene TRBV5-1 combines with J gene TRBJ2-2, with 7 bases matching TRBD2. CDR1 SGHRS and CDR2 YFSETQ come from the germline V gene. The CDR3 totals 15 residues. V dropped 4 bases and J dropped 3; count of bases not matched to a gene: 6.